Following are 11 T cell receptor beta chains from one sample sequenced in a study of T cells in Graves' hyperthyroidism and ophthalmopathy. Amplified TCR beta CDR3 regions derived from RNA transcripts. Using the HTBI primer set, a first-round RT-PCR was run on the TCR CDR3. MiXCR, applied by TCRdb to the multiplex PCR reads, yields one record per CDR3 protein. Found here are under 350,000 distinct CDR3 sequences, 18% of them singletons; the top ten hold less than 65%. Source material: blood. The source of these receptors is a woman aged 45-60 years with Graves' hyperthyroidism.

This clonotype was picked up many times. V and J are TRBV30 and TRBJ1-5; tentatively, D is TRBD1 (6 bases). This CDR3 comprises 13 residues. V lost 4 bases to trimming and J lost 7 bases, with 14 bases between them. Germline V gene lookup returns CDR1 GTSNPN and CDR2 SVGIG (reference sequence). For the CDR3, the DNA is TGTGCCTGGAAGGGGGGGCCGGGGCAGCCCCAGCATTTT. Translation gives CAWKGGPGQPQHF.

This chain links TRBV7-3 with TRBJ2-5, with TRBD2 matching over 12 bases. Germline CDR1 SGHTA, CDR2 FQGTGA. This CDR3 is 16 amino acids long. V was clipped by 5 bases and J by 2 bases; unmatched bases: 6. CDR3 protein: CASSPGGTSGQETQYF. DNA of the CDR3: TGTGCCAGCAGCCCAGGCGGGACTAGCGGGCAAGAGACCCAGTACTTC.

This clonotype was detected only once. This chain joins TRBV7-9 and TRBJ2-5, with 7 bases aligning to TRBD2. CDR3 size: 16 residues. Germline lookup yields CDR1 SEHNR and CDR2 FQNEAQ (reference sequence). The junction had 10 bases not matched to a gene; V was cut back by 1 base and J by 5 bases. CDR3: CASSLGRGTAGETQYF. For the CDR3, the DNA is TGTGCCAGCAGCTTAGGGCGGGGGACCGCCGGGGAGACCCAGTACTTC.

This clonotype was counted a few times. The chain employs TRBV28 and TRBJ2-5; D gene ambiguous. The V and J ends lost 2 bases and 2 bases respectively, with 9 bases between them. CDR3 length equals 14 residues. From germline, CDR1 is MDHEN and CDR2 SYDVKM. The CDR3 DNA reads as TGTGCCAGCAGTTTAGGCGCTATACAAGAGACCCAGTACTTC. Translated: CASSLGAIQETQYF.

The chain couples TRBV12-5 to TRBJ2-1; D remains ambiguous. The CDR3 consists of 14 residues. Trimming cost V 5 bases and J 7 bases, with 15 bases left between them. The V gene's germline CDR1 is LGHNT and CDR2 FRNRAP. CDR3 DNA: TGTGCTAGTGGTAAAGGGATATTGAATAATGAGCAGTTCTTC. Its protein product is CASGKGILNNEQFF. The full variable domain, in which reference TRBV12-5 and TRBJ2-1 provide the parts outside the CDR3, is DARVTQTPRHKVTEMGQEVTMRCQPILGHNTVFWYRQTMMQGLELLAYFRNRAPLDDSGMPKDRFSAEMPDATLATLKIQPSEPRDSAVYFCASGKGILNNEQFFGPGTRLTVL.

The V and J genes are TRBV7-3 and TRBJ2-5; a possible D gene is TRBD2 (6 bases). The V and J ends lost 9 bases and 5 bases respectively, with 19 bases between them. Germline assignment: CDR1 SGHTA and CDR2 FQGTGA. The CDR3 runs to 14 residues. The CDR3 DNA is TGTGCCAGTCAGGGTCGGGGGTCCGGGGAGACCCAGTACTTC. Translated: CASQGRGSGETQYF.

The CDR3 DNA is TGCGCCAGCAGCTTGGACACGACCGGCACAGATACGCAGTATTTT. Translating it yields CASSLDTTGTDTQYF. The chain employs TRBV5-1 and TRBJ2-3; no clear D. V lost 0 bases to trimming and J lost 1 base, with 9 bases between them. The CDR3 runs to 15 residues. CDR1 and CDR2 from the germline V gene are SGHRS and YFSETQ. The entire variable domain, with the rest obtained from reference TRBV5-1 and TRBJ2-3, is as follows: KAGVTQTPRYLIKTRGQQVTLSCSPISGHRSVSWYQQTPGQGLQFLFEYFSETQRNKGNFPGRFSGRQFSNSRSEMNVSTLELGDSALYLCASSLDTTGTDTQYFGPGTRLTVL.

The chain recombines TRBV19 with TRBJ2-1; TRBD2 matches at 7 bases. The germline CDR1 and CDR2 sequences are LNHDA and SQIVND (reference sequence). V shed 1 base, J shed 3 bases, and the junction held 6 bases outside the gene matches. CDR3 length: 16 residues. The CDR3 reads CASSIGGRGFYNEQFF. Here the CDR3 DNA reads TGTGCCAGTAGTATAGGCGGGAGAGGGTTCTACAATGAGCAGTTCTTC.

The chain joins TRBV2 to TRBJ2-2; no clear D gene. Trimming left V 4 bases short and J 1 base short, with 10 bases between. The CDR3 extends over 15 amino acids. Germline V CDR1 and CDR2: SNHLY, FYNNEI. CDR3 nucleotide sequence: TGTGCCAGCAGTGGGGTTGCTTTGAACACCGGGGAGCTGTTTTTT. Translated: CASSGVALNTGELFF.

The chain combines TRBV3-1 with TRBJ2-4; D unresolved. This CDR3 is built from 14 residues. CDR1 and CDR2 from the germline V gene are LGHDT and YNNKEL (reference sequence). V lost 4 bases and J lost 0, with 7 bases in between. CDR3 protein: CASSRDTAKNIQYF. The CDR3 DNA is TGTGCCAGCAGCCGGGATACAGCCAAAAACATTCAGTACTTC. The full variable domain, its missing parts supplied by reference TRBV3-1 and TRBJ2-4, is DTAVSQTPKYLVTQMGNDKSIKCEQNLGHDTMYWYKQDSKKFLKIMFSYNNKELIINETVPNRFSPKSPDKAHLNLHINSLELGDSAVYFCASSRDTAKNIQYFGAGTRLSVL.

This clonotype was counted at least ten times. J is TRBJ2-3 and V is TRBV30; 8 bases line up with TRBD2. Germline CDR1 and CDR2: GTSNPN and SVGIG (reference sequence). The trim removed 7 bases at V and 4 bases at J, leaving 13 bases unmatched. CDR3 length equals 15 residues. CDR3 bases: TGTGCCTCGGAATGGGAGCGGGAGAGACCAGATACGCAGTATTTT. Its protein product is CASEWERERPDTQYF.